Sequencing of this T cell receptor (beta chain) was carried out in a study of T cell repertoires in cytomegalovirus infection. TCRdb reanalysed the reads using MiXCR and keeps one entry per CDR3 protein. Of around 530,000 distinct CDR3 sequences in the sample, around a quarter were seen once. Trimming left V 3 bases short and J 0 bases short, with 19 bases between. Germline CDR1 and CDR2: SNHLY and FYNNEI. The CDR3 runs to 18 residues. This sequence originates from a human donor in good health (CMV status not recorded). Some clones in this sample may be carry-over from other donors' samples. This chain links TRBV2 with TRBJ2-3; tentative D call: TRBD2 (5 bases). Sequencing input: PBMCs. The chain's CDR3 is CASSDLAAVPYSTDTQYF. The CDR3 DNA follows: TGTGCCAGCAGTGATCTAGCCGCAGTACCTTATAGCACAGATACGCAGTATTTT.